This entry features one T cell receptor (beta chain) sequence. Its target is unknown. This CDR3 region has 18 residues. From germline, CDR1 is KGHDR and CDR2 SFDVKD. Each donor supplied more than 2 ml of blood. Blood samples, whole and unsorted for T cells, yielded the isolated total RNA. This record comes from a study of monozygotic twins with inflammatory bowel disease. After re-calling the 5' RACE reads, TCRdb lists one entry per CDR3 protein, DNA absent. The sample table includes tens of thousands of distinct CDR3 sequences. Study-level findings and limits: Different T cell subtypes could not be distinguished.

The TCR originated in a human donor with ulcerative colitis or Crohn's disease, or a healthy co-twin of an affected twin (not recorded which). Input material: blood. The V and J genes are TRBV24-1 and TRBJ1-1; TCRdb names TRBD1, which stays unverified in the absence of DNA. This CDR3 is CATSDSGTGGPYCTEAFF.